The present entry profiles one TCR beta chain with its context. Its antigen is not known. These data are taken from a study of T cell responses to AZD1222 COVID-19 vaccine. There are 12 residues in the CDR3. Method: immunoSEQ multiplex PCR; TCRdb's copy keeps in-frame clones and lacks some. The sample lists about 130,000 clones; 90% to 95% were seen once. The study's findings and limits: Within unmutated variant regions lay the reported targets of nearly half of spike-specific TCRs.

This material consisted of peripheral blood, taken on day 0 of AZD1222 vaccination. The TCR was taken from an adult in good health. The V and J genes are TRBV12-3 or TRBV12-4 and TRBJ1-1, with a tentative D call TRBD1 (5 bases). The J call may be wrong; the DNA end is better matched by TRBJ1-6. CDR3 nucleotides: TGTGCCAGCAGTTTAGAGGGACGGCCACTCCACTTT. Translation gives CASSLEGRPLHF.